One sample yielded the 28 T cell receptor beta chains listed below, sequenced in a study of blood T cells in healthy people across ages. Using a J-beta primer mix together with a sample-barcoded 5' primer, a second PCR was run for about 6 to 11 cycles. TCRdb analysed the 5' RACE reads with MiXCR anew, one entry per CDR3 protein. Counted here are 1.5 million to 2 million distinct CDR3 sequences, approximately 40% occurring once; the ten biggest clones make up approximately 22%. Material for sequencing was blood. These TCRs come from a human donor in good health.

The chain combines TRBV5-1 with TRBJ1-1, with 8 bases aligning to TRBD1. With 6 bases clipped from V and 0 bases from J, the junction kept 10 bases outside the gene matches. This CDR3 region has 16 residues. From germline, CDR1 is SGHRS and CDR2 YFSETQ. Written as DNA, the CDR3 is TGCGCCAGCACCGACGGACAGGGACCCATGAACACTGAAGCTTTCTTT. It is translated as CASTDGQGPMNTEAFF.

This chain's CDR3 is CASSTDRDTQYF. The CDR3 region has the DNA TGTGCCAGCAGTACCGACAGGGATACGCAGTATTTT. The gene calls are TRBV6-6 and TRBJ2-3; the D gene is possibly TRBD1 (6 bases). The germline CDR1 and CDR2 sequences are MNHNY and SVGAGI (reference sequence). With 5 bases removed from V and 6 bases from J, the gap between germline ends came to 9 bases. The CDR3 sequence is 12 residues long.

CDR3 DNA sequence: TGTGCCAGCAGGCCCAAAACAGATACGCAGTATTTT. It is translated as CASRPKTDTQYF. The chain links TRBV28 to TRBJ2-3; D is unclear. Looked up from germline, CDR1 is MDHEN and CDR2 is SYDVKM. Trimming took 6 bases from V and 3 from J, leaving 7 bases between them. This CDR3 is 12 amino acids long.

The gene calls are TRBV7-3 and TRBJ2-1; D is undetermined. The CDR3 totals 13 residues. Germline V gives CDR1 SGHTA, CDR2 FQGTGA. V lost 6 bases to trimming and J lost 5 bases, with 11 bases between them. CDR3 residues: CASRYTIDNEQFF. In DNA form, the CDR3 reads TGTGCCAGCAGATACACTATCGACAATGAGCAGTTCTTC.

The chain combines TRBV20-1 with TRBJ2-4; no definite D call. Near its end, the DNA agrees better with TRBJ2-7, so the J call may be wrong. There are 13 residues in the CDR3. Germline CDR1 and CDR2: DFQATT and SNEGSKA (reference sequence). The CDR3, as DNA: TGCAGTGCTAGAGTCCTATACGGCTACGAGCAGTACTTC. It specifies CSARVLYGYEQYF.

V and J are TRBV5-1 and TRBJ2-4; 12 nucleotides line up with TRBD1. With V trimmed by 3 bases and J by 1 base, 8 bases remained unmatched. This CDR3 is 18 amino acids long. Germline loops: CDR1 SGHRS, CDR2 YFSETQ. CDR3 DNA: TGCGCCAGCAGCTATGGGACAGGGGGCCTGGGGGCCAAAAACATTCAGTACTTC. Translated: CASSYGTGGLGAKNIQYF.

A few counts support this clonotype. The chain's CDR3 is CSVGTLVPNEQYF. The CDR3 DNA reads as TGCAGCGTCGGGACCCTGGTACCCAACGAGCAGTACTTC. V and J are TRBV29-1 and TRBJ2-7; D may correspond to TRBD1 or TRBD2 (5 bases each). This CDR3 contains 13 residues. The germline V gene encodes CDR1 SQVTM and CDR2 ANQGSEA. V lost 6 bases, J lost 5 bases, and 17 bases lay in between.

This clonotype turned up a few times. J is TRBJ2-4 and V is TRBV20-1, with D possibly TRBD1 on 6 matching bases. Trimming stripped 1 base from V and 0 bases from J, with 22 bases between. This CDR3 has 19 amino acids. Germline V CDR1 and CDR2: DFQATT, SNEGSKA (reference sequence). CDR3 region: CSARVGLTTDSLAKNIQYF. CDR3 nucleotide sequence: TGCAGTGCTAGAGTGGGGCTCACCACGGACAGCCTAGCCAAAAACATTCAGTACTTC.

J is TRBJ2-1 and V is TRBV6-5; D is undetermined. Germline assignment: CDR1 MNHEY and CDR2 SVGAGI. The length of the CDR3 is 11 residues. The germline V and J ends were trimmed by 7 bases and 8 bases, with 9 bases remaining between them. Here the CDR3 reads CASISRYEQFF. Here the CDR3 DNA reads TGTGCCAGCATTTCGAGATATGAGCAGTTCTTC.

This clonotype showed up just a few times. The chain links TRBV20-1 to TRBJ1-5, with 8 bases matching TRBD1. The CDR3 spans 16 residues. The J segment lost 4 bases and the V segment lost 2 bases, leaving 10 bases of the junction unmatched. The germline V gene encodes CDR1 DFQATT and CDR2 SNEGSKA (reference sequence). The CDR3 loop reads CSARKQGGDPNQPQHF. The CDR3 DNA reads TGCAGTGCTAGAAAACAGGGGGGCGATCCTAATCAGCCCCAGCATTTT.

The rearrangement joins TRBV5-1 to TRBJ2-4; tentatively, D is TRBD2 (7 bases). The CDR3 is 14 residues long. V was cut by 4 bases and J by 6 bases, with 14 bases left in between. Germline loops: CDR1 SGHRS, CDR2 YFSETQ. Here the CDR3 DNA reads TGCGCCAGCAGCGCCGGGGGGCAGGGAAACATTCAGTACTTC. This translates into CASSAGGQGNIQYF.

V and J are TRBV6-5 and TRBJ1-1, with TRBD1 identical over 9 bases. The CDR3 runs 14 residues. With V trimmed by 2 bases and J by 4 bases, 2 bases remained unmatched. The V gene's germline CDR1 is MNHEY and CDR2 SVGAGI. The CDR3 DNA sequence: TGTGCCAGCAGTTACGGACAGGGGACCACTGAAGCTTTCTTT. Translation gives CASSYGQGTTEAFF.

This chain joins TRBV12-3 or TRBV12-4 and TRBJ2-1, with 15 bases aligning to TRBD2. The CDR3 is 17 amino acids. Germline trimming cut 6 bases from V and 7 bases from J; bases unmatched to any gene: 10. In nucleotides, the CDR3 is TGTGCCAGCAGGCGTCCGGGACTAGCGGGGGGAGGGAATGAGCAGTTCTTC. Translation gives CASRRPGLAGGGNEQFF.

CDR3 sequence: CASSQEDRGHNEQFF. CDR3 bases: TGCGCCAGCAGCCAAGAGGACAGGGGGCACAATGAGCAGTTCTTC. The chain joins TRBV4-3 to TRBJ2-1; 11 nucleotides match TRBD1. The CDR3 is made up of 15 amino acids. Germline-derived CDR1 and CDR2 are LGHNA and YSLEER. Trimming cost V 0 bases and J 5 bases; bases outside gene matches: 0.

This rearrangement joins TRBV20-1 to TRBJ2-7, with D possibly matching TRBD1 (6 bases). The germline V and J ends were trimmed by 3 bases and 1 base, with 13 bases remaining between them. The CDR3 runs 14 residues. Germline CDR1 reads DFQATT; CDR2 reads SNEGSKA (reference sequence). CDR3 sequence (DNA): TGCAGTGCTAGCCCCAGGGGTACGTCCTACGAGCAGTACTTC. As protein: CSASPRGTSYEQYF.

This clonotype was seen just once. This may arise from a read error, as a much more abundant clone is one base away. This chain uses TRBV15 with TRBJ2-1, with D perhaps TRBD2 (5 bases). Germline V gene data show CDR1 as LNHNV and CDR2 as YYDKDF (reference sequence). The CDR3 extends over 14 amino acids. CDR3 residues: CATSSDRGYNERFF. CDR3 DNA sequence: TGTGCCACCAGCAGTGACCGGGGATACAATGAGCGGTTCTTC.

This clonotype has at least ten counts. The rearrangement links TRBV20-1 to TRBJ2-1, with D hard to call. The CDR3 sequence is 11 residues long. The V gene's germline CDR1 is DFQATT and CDR2 SNEGSKA (reference sequence). V dropped 1 base and J dropped 12 bases, with 10 bases sitting between them. The CDR3 coding sequence is TGCAGTGCTAGAGTGAGGTACGGGCAGTTCTTC. Translation gives CSARVRYGQFF.

The chain has TRBV12-3 or TRBV12-4 and TRBJ2-3, with 10 bases lining up with TRBD1. V dropped 7 bases and J dropped 4; count of bases not matched to a gene: 8. The CDR3 is made up of 15 amino acids. The CDR3 region is CASNFWGQGSDTQYF. CDR3 bases: TGTGCCAGCAATTTTTGGGGACAGGGGTCAGATACGCAGTATTTT.

The rearrangement links TRBV12-3 or TRBV12-4 to TRBJ2-4; 7 positions agree with TRBD1. V shed 5 bases, J shed 13 bases, and the junction held 11 bases outside the gene matches. CDR3 length: 13 amino acids. Here the CDR3 reads CASSQLQGNGQYF. The DNA for the CDR3 is TGTGCCAGCAGTCAATTACAGGGGAACGGGCAGTACTTC.

The genes are TRBV7-9 and TRBJ1-2, with 7 bases lining up with TRBD1. Per the germline V gene, CDR1 is SEHNR and CDR2 is FQNEAQ (reference sequence). Trimming removed 5 bases from V and 1 base from J; junction bases left unmatched: 7. This CDR3 comprises 15 residues. CDR3 region: CASSTYTGVNYGYTF. The CDR3 DNA reads as TGTGCCAGCAGCACGTACACAGGGGTTAACTATGGCTACACCTTC.

This clonotype was seen a handful of times. This chain links TRBV24-1 with TRBJ2-6; D is unresolved. V lost 3 bases to trimming and J lost 11 bases, with 16 bases between them. Per the germline V gene, CDR1 is KGHDR and CDR2 is SFDVKD. The CDR3 contains 15 residues. The CDR3 region has the DNA TGTGCCACCAGTGATACCAAAGGACCGCCTGACGTCCTGACTTTC. It codes for CATSDTKGPPDVLTF.

This clonotype has more than one count but fewer than ten. The V call is TRBV7-2, the J call TRBJ2-7, with D maybe TRBD2 (7 bases). The V and J ends lost 2 bases and 6 bases respectively, with 17 bases between them. Germline CDR1 reads SGHTA; CDR2 reads FQGNSA. The CDR3 contains 15 residues. The CDR3 sequence: CASSLRVGGRSEQYF. The DNA for the CDR3 is TGTGCCAGCAGCTTAAGGGTCGGGGGGCGGTCCGAGCAGTACTTC.

This clonotype was seen a few times. The CDR3 protein is CAISEWNRGRYGYTF. The CDR3 DNA sequence: TGTGCCATCAGTGAGTGGAACAGGGGAAGGTATGGCTACACCTTC. The V and J genes are TRBV10-3 and TRBJ1-2; TRBD1 agrees at 7 bases. The CDR3 totals 15 residues. Germline values: CDR1 ENHRY, CDR2 SYGVKD. J was trimmed by 5 bases and V by 1 base; bases with no gene match: 7.

This clonotype appeared a few times. CDR3 protein: CSVRGTMNTEAFF. The CDR3 bases are TGCAGCGTTCGGGGGACCATGAACACTGAAGCTTTCTTT. The chain uses TRBV29-1 and TRBJ1-1, with D perhaps TRBD1 (5 bases). The germline gives CDR1 SQVTM, CDR2 ANQGSEA. The CDR3 is 13 residues long. V was shortened by 5 bases and J by 0 bases, with 10 bases between the two germline ends.

This clonotype has a handful of counts. The chain combines TRBV12-5 with TRBJ2-3, with TRBD1 matching over 10 bases. J gave up 4 bases and V 6 bases, and 7 bases lay outside the gene matches. CDR1 LGHNT and CDR2 FRNRAP come from the germline V gene. The CDR3 contains 15 residues. The CDR3 nucleotides are TGTGCTAGTGGATCCGGGACAGGGGTCGCAGATACGCAGTATTTT. Encoded protein: CASGSGTGVADTQYF.

The CDR3 DNA sequence: TGCAGTGCTATGTCCTCGTCTAGCGGGGCCAAATACGAGCAGTACTTC. The encoded protein is CSAMSSSSGAKYEQYF. The J gene is TRBJ2-7, the V gene TRBV20-1, with 9 bases matching TRBD2. The CDR3 has 16 amino acids. With V trimmed by 4 bases and J by 4 bases, 14 bases remained unmatched. Germline V gene sequence: CDR1 DFQATT, CDR2 SNEGSKA (reference sequence).

In regard to this clonotype: Its ends do not fully match the called genes, so a read error is possible. CDR3 sequence reads: CTSSETGGYNEQFF. The CDR3 coding sequence is TGTACCAGCTCAGAGACAGGGGGCTACAATGAGCAGTTCTTC. J is TRBJ2-1 and V is TRBV18; 9 bases are shared with TRBD1. Germline values: CDR1 KGHSH, CDR2 LQKENI. The CDR3 totals 14 residues. Combining the CDR3 with reference TRBV18 and TRBJ2-1 gives the whole variable domain NAGVMQNPRHLVRRRGQEARLRCSPMKGHSHVYWYRQLPEEGLKFMVYLQKENIIDESGMPKERFSAEFPKEGPSILRIQQVVRGDSAAYFCTSSETGGYNEQFFGPGTRLTVL.

There are a few counts of this clonotype. The chain couples TRBV5-5 to TRBJ2-7; 7 bases line up with TRBD2. CDR1 is SGHKS and CDR2 is YYEKEE in the germline V gene (reference sequence). The CDR3 has 12 residues. J lost 4 bases, V lost 6 bases, and 4 bases had no gene match. DNA for the CDR3: TGTGCCAGCACCGCGGGGGTGTACGAGCAGTACTTC. Protein sequence: CASTAGVYEQYF.